This T cell receptor (beta chain) was identified during a study of blood T cell repertoires in COVID-19. About the study: Donors in the United States, Italy and Spain gave samples during acute or convalescent COVID-19. Sample material is recorded as cDNA or gDNA derived from T cells, B-cell-depleted T cells, or PBMCs.

Germline CDR1 SGHKS, CDR2 YYEKEE (reference sequence). J lost 0 bases, V lost 4 bases, and 3 bases had no gene match. CDR3 length: 14 amino acids. Authors' data handling: Amplification from reference gene primers served as the basis for estimated nucleated cell counts. Some clones are missing from TCRdb's copy, which holds only in-frame ones; the method was immunoSEQ multiplex PCR. V and J calls and clone size are as listed in that table; D and trimming were resolved from the DNA. This table holds approximately 300,000 clones, 70% to 90% found once. The clonotype originates from a woman aged 45 to 65 with active or convalescent COVID-19. This rearrangement joins TRBV5-5 to TRBJ1-1; 7 bases map to TRBD1. Specimen: peripheral blood. The CDR3 DNA is TGTGCCAGCAGCAGGGGACAGTTGAACACTGAAGCTTTCTTT. Its protein is CASSRGQLNTEAFF.